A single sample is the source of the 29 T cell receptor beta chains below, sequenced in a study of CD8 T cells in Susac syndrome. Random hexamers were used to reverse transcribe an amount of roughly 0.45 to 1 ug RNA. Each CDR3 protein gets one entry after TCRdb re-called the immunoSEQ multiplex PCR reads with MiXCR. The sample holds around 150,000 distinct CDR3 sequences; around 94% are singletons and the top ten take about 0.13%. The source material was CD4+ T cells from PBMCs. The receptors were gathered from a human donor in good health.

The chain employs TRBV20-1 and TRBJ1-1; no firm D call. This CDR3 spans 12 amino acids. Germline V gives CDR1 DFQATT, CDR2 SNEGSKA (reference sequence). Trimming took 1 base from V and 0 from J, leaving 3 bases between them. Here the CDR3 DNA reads TGCAGTGCTAGAGTCATGAACACTGAAGCTTTCTTT. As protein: CSARVMNTEAFF.

The CDR3 region has the DNA TGCGCCAGCAGCGAGGACAGGGGCCCCTATGGCTACACCTTC. Its translation: CASSEDRGPYGYTF. The chain links TRBV4-3 to TRBJ1-2, with 9 nucleotides matching TRBD1. The germline V gene encodes CDR1 LGHNA and CDR2 YSLEER. The ends lost 5 bases at V and 4 bases at J; junction bases unmatched: 5. There are 14 residues in the CDR3.

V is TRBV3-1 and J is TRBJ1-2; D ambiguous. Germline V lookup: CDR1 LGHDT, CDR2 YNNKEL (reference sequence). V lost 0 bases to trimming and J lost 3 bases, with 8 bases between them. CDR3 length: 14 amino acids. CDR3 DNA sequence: TGTGCCAGCAGCCAAGATCTGGAAGACTATGGCTACACCTTC. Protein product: CASSQDLEDYGYTF.

The DNA of the CDR3 is TGCAGCGTTGCTGACGGGCTTATTGGCAATCAGCCCCAGCATTTT. This gives the protein CSVADGLIGNQPQHF. The rearrangement links TRBV29-1 to TRBJ1-5, with D unresolved. Looked up from germline, CDR1 is SQVTM and CDR2 is ANQGSEA. There are 15 residues in the CDR3. Trimming pared 4 bases from V and 2 bases from J, leaving 15 bases between.

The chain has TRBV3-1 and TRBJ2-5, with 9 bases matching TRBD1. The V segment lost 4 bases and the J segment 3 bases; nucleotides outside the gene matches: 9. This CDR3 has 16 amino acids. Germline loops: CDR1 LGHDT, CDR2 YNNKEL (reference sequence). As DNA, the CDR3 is TGTGCCAGCAGCCCCAGGTGGACAGGGGCGAAAGAGACCCAGTACTTC. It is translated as CASSPRWTGAKETQYF.

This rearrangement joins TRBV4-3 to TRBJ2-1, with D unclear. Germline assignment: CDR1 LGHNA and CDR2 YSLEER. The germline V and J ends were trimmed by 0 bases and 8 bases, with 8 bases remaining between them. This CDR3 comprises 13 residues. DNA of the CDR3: TGCGCCAGCAGCCAAGATTCGAGATATGAGCAGTTCTTC. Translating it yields CASSQDSRYEQFF.

CDR3 residues: CASSLTGGRITDTQYF. As DNA, the CDR3 is TGTGCCAGCAGCTTGACGGGGGGCCGCATCACAGATACGCAGTATTTT. The V and J genes are TRBV7-9 and TRBJ2-3; TRBD2 might be the D (7 bases). Germline-derived CDR1 and CDR2 are SEHNR and FQNEAQ (reference sequence). The ends were cut back, 3 bases at V and 2 bases at J, with 15 bases in the middle. This CDR3 is 16 amino acids long.

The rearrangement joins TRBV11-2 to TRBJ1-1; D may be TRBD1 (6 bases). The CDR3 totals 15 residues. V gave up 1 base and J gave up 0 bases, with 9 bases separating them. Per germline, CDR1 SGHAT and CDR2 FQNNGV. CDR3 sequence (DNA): TGTGCCAGCAGCTTAGGTCAGGGGTTGAACACTGAAGCTTTCTTT. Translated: CASSLGQGLNTEAFF.

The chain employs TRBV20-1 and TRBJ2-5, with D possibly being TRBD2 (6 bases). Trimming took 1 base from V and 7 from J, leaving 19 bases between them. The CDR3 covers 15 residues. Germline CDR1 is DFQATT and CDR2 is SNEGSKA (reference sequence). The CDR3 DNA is TGCAGTGCTAGAGGCCCGACGGGACTTGAAGCGACCCAGTACTTC. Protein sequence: CSARGPTGLEATQYF.

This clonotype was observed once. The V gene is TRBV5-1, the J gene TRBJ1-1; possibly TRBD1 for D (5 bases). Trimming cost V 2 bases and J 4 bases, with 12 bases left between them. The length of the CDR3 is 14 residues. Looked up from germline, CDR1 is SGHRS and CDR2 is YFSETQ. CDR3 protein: CASSFGGEGTEAFF. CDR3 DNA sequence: TGCGCCAGCAGCTTTGGGGGGGAAGGCACTGAAGCTTTCTTT.

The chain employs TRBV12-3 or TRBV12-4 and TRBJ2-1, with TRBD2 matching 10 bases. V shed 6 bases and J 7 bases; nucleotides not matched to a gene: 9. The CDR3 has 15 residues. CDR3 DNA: TGTGCCAGCAGAAAGTTAAGCGGGGGGGCGAATGAGCAGTTCTTC. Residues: CASRKLSGGANEQFF.

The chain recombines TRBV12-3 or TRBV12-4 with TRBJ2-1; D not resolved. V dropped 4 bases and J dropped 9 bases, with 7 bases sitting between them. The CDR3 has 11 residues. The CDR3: CASSSMGEQFF. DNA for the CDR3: TGTGCCAGCAGTTCGATGGGTGAGCAGTTCTTC.

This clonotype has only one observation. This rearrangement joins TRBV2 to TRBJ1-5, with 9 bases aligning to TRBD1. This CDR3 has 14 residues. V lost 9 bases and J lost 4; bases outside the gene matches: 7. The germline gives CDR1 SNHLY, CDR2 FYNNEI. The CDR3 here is CARRTGELNQPQHF. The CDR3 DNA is TGTGCCAGGAGGACAGGGGAATTAAATCAGCCCCAGCATTTT.

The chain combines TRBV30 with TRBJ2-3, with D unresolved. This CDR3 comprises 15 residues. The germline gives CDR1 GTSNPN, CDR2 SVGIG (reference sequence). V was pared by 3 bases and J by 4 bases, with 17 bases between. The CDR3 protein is CAWSSGITVADTQYF. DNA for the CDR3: TGTGCCTGGAGCTCCGGAATTACAGTCGCAGATACGCAGTATTTT.

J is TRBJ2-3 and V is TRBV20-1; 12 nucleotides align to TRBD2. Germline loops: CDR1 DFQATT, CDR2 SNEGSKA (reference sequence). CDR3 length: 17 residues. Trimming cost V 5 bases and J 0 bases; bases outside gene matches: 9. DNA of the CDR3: TGCAGTGCTCACCCGACTAGCGGGGGTTCTAGCACAGATACGCAGTATTTT. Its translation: CSAHPTSGGSSTDTQYF.

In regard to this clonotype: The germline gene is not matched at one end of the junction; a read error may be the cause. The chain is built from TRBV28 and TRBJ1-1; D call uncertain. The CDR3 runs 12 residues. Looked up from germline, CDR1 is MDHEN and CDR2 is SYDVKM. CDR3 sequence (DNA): TGTGCCAGCAGGACCCAAGGGATAGAAGTTTTCTTT. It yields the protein CASRTQGIEVFF. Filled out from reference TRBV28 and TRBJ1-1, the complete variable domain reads DVKVTQSSRYLVKRTGEKVFLECVQDMDHENMFWYRQDPGLGLRLIYFSYDVKMKEKGDIPEGYSVSREKKERFSLILESASTNQTSMYLCASRTQGIEVFFGQGTRLTVV.

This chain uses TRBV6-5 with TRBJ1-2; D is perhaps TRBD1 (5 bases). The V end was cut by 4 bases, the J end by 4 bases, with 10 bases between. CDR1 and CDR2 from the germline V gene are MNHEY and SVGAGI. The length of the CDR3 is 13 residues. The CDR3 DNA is TGTGCCAGCAGTTTCCGACAGTCCTATGGCTACACCTTC. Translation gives CASSFRQSYGYTF.

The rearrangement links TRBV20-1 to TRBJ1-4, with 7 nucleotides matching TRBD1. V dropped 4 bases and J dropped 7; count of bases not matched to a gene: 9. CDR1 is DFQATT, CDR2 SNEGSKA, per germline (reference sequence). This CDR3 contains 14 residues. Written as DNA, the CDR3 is TGCAGTGCTATTCCAGGGGGTGGGGGTGAAAAACTGTTTTTT. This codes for CSAIPGGGGEKLFF.

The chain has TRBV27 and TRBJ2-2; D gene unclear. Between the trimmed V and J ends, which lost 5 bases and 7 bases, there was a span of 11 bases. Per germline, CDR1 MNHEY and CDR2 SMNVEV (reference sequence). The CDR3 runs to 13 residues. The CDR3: CASSILSHGELFF. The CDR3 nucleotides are TGTGCCAGCAGTATTCTTTCGCACGGGGAGCTGTTTTTT.

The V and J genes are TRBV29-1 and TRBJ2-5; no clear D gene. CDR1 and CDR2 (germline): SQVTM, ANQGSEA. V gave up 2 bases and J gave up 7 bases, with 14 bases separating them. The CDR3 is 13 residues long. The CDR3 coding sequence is TGCAGCGTTGAATCGAGACTTGGGGTGACCCAGTACTTC. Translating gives CSVESRLGVTQYF.

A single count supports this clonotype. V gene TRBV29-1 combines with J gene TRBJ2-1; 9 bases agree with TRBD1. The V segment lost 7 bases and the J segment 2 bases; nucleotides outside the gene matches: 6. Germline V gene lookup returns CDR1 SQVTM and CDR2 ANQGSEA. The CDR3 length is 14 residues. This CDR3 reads CSAMDRGPYNEQFF. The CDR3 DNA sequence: TGCAGCGCGATGGACAGGGGCCCCTACAATGAGCAGTTCTTC.

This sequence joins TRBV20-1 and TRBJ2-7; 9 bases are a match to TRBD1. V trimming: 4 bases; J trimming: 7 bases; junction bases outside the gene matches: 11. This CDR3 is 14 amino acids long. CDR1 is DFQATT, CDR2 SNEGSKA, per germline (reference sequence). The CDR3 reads CSATSGTGRREQYF. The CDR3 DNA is TGCAGTGCTACTTCCGGGACAGGGCGAAGGGAGCAGTACTTC.

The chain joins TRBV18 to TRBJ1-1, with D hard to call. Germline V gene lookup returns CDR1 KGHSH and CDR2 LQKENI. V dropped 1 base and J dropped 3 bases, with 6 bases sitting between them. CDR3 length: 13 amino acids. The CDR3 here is CASSPRKDTEAFF. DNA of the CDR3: TGTGCCAGCTCACCACGCAAGGACACTGAAGCTTTCTTT.

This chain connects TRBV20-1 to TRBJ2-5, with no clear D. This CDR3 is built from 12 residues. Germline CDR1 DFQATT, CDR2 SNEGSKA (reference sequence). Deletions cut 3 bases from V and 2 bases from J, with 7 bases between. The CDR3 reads CSASLRQETQYF. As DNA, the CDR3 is TGCAGTGCTAGTTTACGACAAGAGACCCAGTACTTC.

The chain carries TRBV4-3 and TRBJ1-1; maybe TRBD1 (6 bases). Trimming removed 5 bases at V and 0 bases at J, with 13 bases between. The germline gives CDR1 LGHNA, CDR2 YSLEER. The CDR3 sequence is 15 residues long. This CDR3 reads CASSLRTAMNTEAFF. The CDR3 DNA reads TGCGCCAGCAGCTTAAGGACAGCGATGAACACTGAAGCTTTCTTT.

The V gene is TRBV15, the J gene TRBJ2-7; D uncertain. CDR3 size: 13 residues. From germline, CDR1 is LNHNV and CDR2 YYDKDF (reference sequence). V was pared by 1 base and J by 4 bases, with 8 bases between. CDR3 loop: CATSRARGYEQYF. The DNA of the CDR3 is TGTGCCACCAGCAGAGCCCGTGGGTACGAGCAGTACTTC.

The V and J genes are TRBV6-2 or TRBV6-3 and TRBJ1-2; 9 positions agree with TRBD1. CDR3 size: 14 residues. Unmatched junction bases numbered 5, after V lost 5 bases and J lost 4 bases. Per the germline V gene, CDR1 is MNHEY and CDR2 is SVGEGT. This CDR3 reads CASSGQGLGYGYTF. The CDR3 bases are TGTGCCAGCAGTGGACAGGGGCTGGGCTATGGCTACACCTTC.

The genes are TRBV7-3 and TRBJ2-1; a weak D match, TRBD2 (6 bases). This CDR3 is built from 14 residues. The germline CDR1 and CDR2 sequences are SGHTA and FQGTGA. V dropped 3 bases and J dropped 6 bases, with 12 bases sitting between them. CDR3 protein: CASSFGSSGNEQFF. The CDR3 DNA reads TGTGCCAGCAGCTTTGGGAGTAGCGGCAATGAGCAGTTCTTC.

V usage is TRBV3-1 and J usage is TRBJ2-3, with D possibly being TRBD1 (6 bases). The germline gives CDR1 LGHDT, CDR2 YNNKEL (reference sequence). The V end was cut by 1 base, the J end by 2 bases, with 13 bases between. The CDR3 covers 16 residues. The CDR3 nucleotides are TGTGCCAGCAGCCAAGTTCCAGGGGCTTACACAGATACGCAGTATTTT. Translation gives CASSQVPGAYTDTQYF.